One and the same sample provided the 8 T cell receptor gamma chains below, sequenced in a study of human gamma delta and Vdelta1 T cells. No antigen has been identified for these receptors. TCRdb fed the PCR reads into CATT to redo clone calling. The sample shows several thousand gamma-chain clones, 45% of them seen only once. Material for sequencing was Vdelta1 gamma-delta T cells from blood grown in culture (DOT cells). The receptor set was obtained from a human donor in good health.

The chain combines TRGV8 with TRGJP2. V was clipped by 3 bases and J by 9 bases; unmatched bases: 7. The CDR3 is 13 residues long. Germline lookup yields CDR1 VENAVY and CDR2 YDSYNSRV. The DNA for the CDR3 is TGTGCCACCTGGGATCGCTCTCATTGGATCAAGACGTTT. The encoded protein is CATWDRSHWIKTF.

V gene TRGV8 combines with J gene TRGJP2. Per germline, CDR1 VENAVY and CDR2 YDSYNSRV. This CDR3 comprises 12 residues. Trimming removed 2 bases from V and 9 bases from J; junction bases left unmatched: 3. Here the CDR3 DNA reads TGTGCCACCTGGGATATGTATTGGATCAAGACGTTT. As protein: CATWDMYWIKTF.

The chain recombines TRGV4 with TRGJ1 or TRGJ2. Germline CDR1 EGSTGY, CDR2 YDSYTSSV. The V and J ends lost 1 base and 12 bases, in that order; junction bases with no gene match: 9. The CDR3 spans 12 residues. In DNA form, the CDR3 reads TGTGCCACCTGGGATGGCTTTGGTGGGAAACTCTTT. As protein: CATWDGFGGKLF.

With regard to this clone: One end of the junction fails to match germline, which may point to a read error. The chain employs TRGV9 and TRGJ1 or TRGJ2. This CDR3 region has 13 residues. The germline gives CDR1 GITISATS, CDR2 ISYDGTV (reference sequence). The CDR3 DNA is TGTGCCTTGTGGGACAGCAATTATTATAAGAACCTCTTT. Translating it yields CALWDSNYYKNLF.

The table lists this clone with a count of one. A clone one base away is much larger, so this may be a read error. The chain couples TRGV3 to TRGJP2. CDR1 VTNTFY and CDR2 YDVSTARD come from the germline V gene (reference sequence). This CDR3 is 13 amino acids long. V gave up 0 bases and J gave up 5 bases; unmatched junction bases: 0. DNA for the CDR3: TGTGCCACCTGGGACAGGAGTGATTGGATCAAGACGTTT. This gives the protein CATWDRSDWIKTF.

This chain links TRGV10 with TRGJP2. TRGV10 is marked as an open reading frame, function uncertain. Trimming removed 14 bases from V and 1 base from J; junction bases left unmatched: 5. CDR3 length: 12 amino acids. DNA for the CDR3: TGTGCTAAAGGTAGTAGTGATTGGATCAAGACGTTT. Translating it yields CAKGSSDWIKTF.

As for this clone: The sample contains more than one DNA sequence encoding this CDR3. The chain recombines TRGV3 with TRGJ1 or TRGJ2. V shed 1 base and J 7 bases; nucleotides not matched to a gene: 1. CDR3 length equals 11 residues. From germline, CDR1 is VTNTFY and CDR2 YDVSTARD (reference sequence). The CDR3 DNA follows: TGTGCCACCTGGGACAGCTATAAGAAACTCTTT. It encodes CATWDSYKKLF.

This rearrangement joins TRGV3 to TRGJ1 or TRGJ2. Germline CDR1 reads VTNTFY; CDR2 reads YDVSTARD (reference sequence). This CDR3 is 14 amino acids long. The junction had 3 bases not matched to a gene; V was cut back by 0 bases and J by 1 base. The CDR3 sequence is CATWDRNNYYKKLF. CDR3 nucleotide sequence: TGTGCCACCTGGGACAGGAACAATTATTATAAGAAACTCTTT.